Below, one TCR beta chain is given with its context. The data were obtained in a study of T cell changes during pregnancy in multiple sclerosis. V lost 0 bases and J lost 6, with 17 bases in between. The CDR3 length is 16 residues. The germline V gene has CDR1 SGHDN and CDR2 FVKESK. Generated by immunoSEQ multiplex PCR, the TCRdb table keeps only in-frame clones and is missing some. The data hold about 92,000 clones, with about 92% observed a single time. Specimen: peripheral blood, collected in the first trimester of pregnancy. The V and J genes are TRBV14 and TRBJ2-5; possible D gene TRBD1, 6 bases. The source is a female donor with multiple sclerosis, enrolled in a pregnancy study. This chain's CDR3 is CASSQDLSRGVKTQYF. DNA for the CDR3: TGTGCCAGCAGCCAAGATCTAAGCAGGGGAGTGAAGACCCAGTACTTC.